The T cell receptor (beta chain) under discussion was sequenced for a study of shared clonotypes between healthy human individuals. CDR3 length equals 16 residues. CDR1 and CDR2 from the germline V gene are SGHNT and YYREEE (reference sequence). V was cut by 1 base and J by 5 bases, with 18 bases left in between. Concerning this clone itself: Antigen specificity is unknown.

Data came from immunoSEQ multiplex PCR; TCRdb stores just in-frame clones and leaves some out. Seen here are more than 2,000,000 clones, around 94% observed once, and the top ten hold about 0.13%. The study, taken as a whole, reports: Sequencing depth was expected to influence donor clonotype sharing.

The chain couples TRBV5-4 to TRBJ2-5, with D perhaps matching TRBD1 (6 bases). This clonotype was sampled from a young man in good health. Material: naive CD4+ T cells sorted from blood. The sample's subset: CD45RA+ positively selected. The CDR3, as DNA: TGTGCCAGCAGCTTGCGGCCGTTAGCAGGGGAGGAGACCCAGTACTTC. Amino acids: CASSLRPLAGEETQYF.